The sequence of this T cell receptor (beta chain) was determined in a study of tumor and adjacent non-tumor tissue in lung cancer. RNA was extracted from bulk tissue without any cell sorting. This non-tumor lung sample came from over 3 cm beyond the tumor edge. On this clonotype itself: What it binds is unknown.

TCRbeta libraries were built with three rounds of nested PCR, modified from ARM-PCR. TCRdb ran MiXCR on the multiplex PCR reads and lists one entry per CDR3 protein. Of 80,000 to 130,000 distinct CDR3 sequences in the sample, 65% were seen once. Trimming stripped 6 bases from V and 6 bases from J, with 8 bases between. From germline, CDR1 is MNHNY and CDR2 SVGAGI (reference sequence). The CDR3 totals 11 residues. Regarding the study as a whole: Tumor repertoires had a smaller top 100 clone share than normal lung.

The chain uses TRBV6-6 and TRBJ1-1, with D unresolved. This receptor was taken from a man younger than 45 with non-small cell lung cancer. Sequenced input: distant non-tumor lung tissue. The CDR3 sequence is CASSLRAEAFF. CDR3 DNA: TGTGCCAGCAGCCTGCGAGCTGAAGCTTTCTTT.